Included here is one T cell receptor (beta chain) sequence, with context. Its target is not known. The protocol was immunoSEQ multiplex PCR, while the TCRdb copy is restricted to in-frame clones and leaves out a portion. The sample shows a few million clones, approximately 93% of them seen only once. Germline V gene lookup returns CDR1 ENHRY and CDR2 SYGVKD. The CDR3 contains 11 residues. Trimming took 3 bases from V and 5 from J, leaving 2 bases between them. The source of the sample is a study of shared clonotypes between healthy human individuals. Findings and caveats of the study: What limited the represented genetic and exposure-history diversity was the small number of donors. The study found about 4.6% of naive CD4 clonotypes shared across several donors.

Sequencing used naive CD4+ T cells from PBMCs. Subset specified: CD45RA+ positively selected. V and J are TRBV10-3 and TRBJ2-1, with no clear D. This sequence originates from a man between 18 and 29 years old in good health. Some clones in this sample may be carry-over from other donors' samples. CDR3 bases: TGTGCCATCAGTGAAAACAATGAGCAGTTCTTC. It codes for CAISENNEQFF.